The sequence of this T cell receptor (beta chain) was determined in a study of T cells expressing NK-cell markers (dated by TCRdb to the early 2020s). Turning to the overall study: TCR beta-chain repertoires were profiled in sorted CD3+CD56+NKG2C+, CD3+CD56+NKG2C- and CD3+CD56-NKG2C+ T-cell subsets from roughly eight donors. Sequencing of the libraries produced 2 x 150 bp reads on Illumina HiSeq 2000/2500, MiSeq or NextSeq. Among the eight sequenced donors, seven were HCMV-seropositive and one was HCMV-seronegative. The study sequenced eight donors, all healthy volunteers chosen at random: three men and five women.

To determine HCMV serostatus, a commercial ELISA kit was used to detect HCMV-specific IgG in serum. Peripheral blood mononuclear cells were isolated from blood by Ficoll density gradient centrifugation. The sequencing machine was an Illumina HiSeq 2000. 5'RACE template switching, by which a universal primer site and unique molecular identifiers were added, was used to make TCR beta cDNA libraries. cDNA synthesis was primed from the TCR beta constant segment and was followed by two successive PCR amplification steps. The paper's processing steps were these. MIGEC was used to demultiplex reads and group the reads by UMI, and MiTCR was used to assemble and quantify clonotypes. To remove erroneous sequences, TCR cDNA sequences were retained only when supported by two or more reads. The tcR package was used for downstream repertoire analysis, with clonotypes matched between fractions based on CDR3 nucleotide sequence plus V segment. VDJmatch was used to annotate antigen specificity against VDJdb, with one amino acid substitution allowed in CDR3. Following reprocessing of the reads by TCRdb, the data hold one row per CDR3 protein sequence and no DNA is available. TCRdb's processing, not the authors' own work, is the source of the V and J calls. The sample table holds approximately 150,000 distinct CDR3 sequences. The top ten constitute roughly 12% of the sample.

For this clonotype: The antigen it binds to is not known.

The germline V gene gives CDR1 as MDHEN and CDR2 as SYDVKM. The CDR3 covers 15 residues, taking in both the cysteine and the phenylalanine. DNA is not on record. Here is what the overall study found, with its caveats: In six donors, the dominant CD3+CD56+NKG2C+ clonotypes were among the top 10 CD8+ clonotypes and accounted for roughly 1.0-8% of CD8+ T cells. It remained unclear whether the expanded NKG2C-expressing T cell clones were specific for HCMV antigens. Those dominant clonotypes were again the most abundant among CD3+CD56-NKG2C+ cells in a handful of donors, at about 25-65%.

Sequencing was performed on blood T cells: a sorted CD56 or NKG2C T cell subset, CD4+ or CD8+ T cells, or bulk PBMC T cells (not recorded which). The sequence derives from a man between 18 and 35 years old in good health. Donor details come from another sample of the same person, matched by shared clones. The chain uses TRBV28 and TRBJ1-1; TCRdb's D gene call, TRBD1, goes unchecked for lack of DNA. The CDR3 reads CASSPQGDPIPEAFF.